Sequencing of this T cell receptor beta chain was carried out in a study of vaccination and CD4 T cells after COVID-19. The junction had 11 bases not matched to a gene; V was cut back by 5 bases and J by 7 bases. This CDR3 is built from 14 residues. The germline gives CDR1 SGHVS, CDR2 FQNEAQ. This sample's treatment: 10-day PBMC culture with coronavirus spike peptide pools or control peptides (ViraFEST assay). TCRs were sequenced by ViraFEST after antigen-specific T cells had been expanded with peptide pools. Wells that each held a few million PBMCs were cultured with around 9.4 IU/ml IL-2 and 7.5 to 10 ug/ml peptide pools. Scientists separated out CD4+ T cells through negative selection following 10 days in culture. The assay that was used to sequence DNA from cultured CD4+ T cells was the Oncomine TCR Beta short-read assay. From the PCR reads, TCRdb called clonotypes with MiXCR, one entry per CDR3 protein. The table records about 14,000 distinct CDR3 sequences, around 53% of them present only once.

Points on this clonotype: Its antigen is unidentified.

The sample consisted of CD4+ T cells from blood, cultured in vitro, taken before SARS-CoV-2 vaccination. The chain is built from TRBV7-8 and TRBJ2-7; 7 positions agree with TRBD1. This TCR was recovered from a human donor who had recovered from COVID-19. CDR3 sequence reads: CASSRLGGTGEQYF. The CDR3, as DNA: TGTGCCAGCAGCCGGTTAGGGGGCACGGGTGAGCAGTACTTC.